The rows below give T cell receptor beta chains drawn from one sample of a study of cytomegalovirus exposure and HLA in healthy donors. This table comes from immunoSEQ multiplex PCR, and its TCRdb copy is limited to in-frame clones, with some not included. The sample lists around 110,000 clones, about 86% occurring once. Sequences were obtained from PBMCs. The source is a woman aged 25 to 39 in good health and CMV-seronegative. Both conserved end residues are part of each CDR3. The D gene is left open where the match is weak. A row's size may be missing; if present it is once, few, many or a size class.

>TRBD2|.|TRBJ2-1|TRBV6-6
CASSQYPPGLGNEQFF
TGTGCCAGCAGCCAATACCCTCCCGGACTAGGCAATGAGCAGTTCTTC
>.|.|TRBJ2-5|TRBV6-4
CASSDSSRARETQYF
TGTGCCAGCAGTGACTCGAGTCGTGCGAGGGAGACCCAGTACTTC
>TRBD2|.|TRBJ2-4|TRBV13
CASSPGASGSSPAKNIQYF
TGTGCCAGCAGCCCGGGGGCTAGCGGGAGTAGCCCGGCCAAAAACATTCAGTACTTC
>.|.|TRBJ2-7|TRBV25-1
CASSVETGWSSYEQYF
TGTGCCAGCAGTGTTGAAACAGGGTGGAGCTCCTACGAGCAGTACTTC
>.|few|TRBJ2-5|TRBV30
CAWRGALRGETQYF
TGTGCCTGGAGGGGGGCGTTACGGGGAGAGACCCAGTACTTC
>TRBD2|.|TRBJ2-1|TRBV13
CASSPGGRREEQFF
TGTGCCAGCAGCCCGGGAGGGCGCAGGGAAGAGCAGTTCTTC
>TRBD2|.|TRBJ2-7|TRBV19
CASSMDMGLAYEQYF
TGTGCCAGTAGTATGGATATGGGACTAGCCTACGAGCAGTACTTC
>TRBD1|.|TRBJ2-7|TRBV7-3
CASSQGAKGEQYF
TGTGCCAGCAGCCAGGGGGCTAAGGGGGAGCAGTACTTC
>.|once|TRBJ2-5|TRBV7-2
CASSKGGAEETQYF
TGTGCCAGCAGCAAAGGGGGGGCTGAAGAGACCCAGTACTTC
>.|.|TRBJ1-2|TRBV19
CASSIDESNYGYTF
TGTGCCAGTAGTATAGATGAGTCAAACTATGGCTACACCTTC
>TRBD2|few|TRBJ2-7|TRBV5-1
CASSRVAGTSTYEQYF
TGCGCCAGCAGCAGGGTAGCGGGAACCTCCACCTACGAGCAGTACTTC
>TRBD1|.|TRBJ1-5|TRBV4-3
CASSQDLRQGKDQPQHF
TGCGCCAGCAGCCAAGATTTAAGACAGGGGAAAGATCAGCCCCAGCATTTT
>TRBD1|.|TRBJ2-7|TRBV27
CASSFWDRIYEQYF
TGTGCCAGCAGTTTTTGGGACAGGATTTACGAGCAGTACTTC
>TRBD2|.|TRBJ2-3|TRBV18
CASSPPTSGGQYF
TGTGCCAGCTCACCACCGACTAGCGGGGGACAGTATTTT
>.|few|TRBJ2-3|TRBV19
CASSVNPVSDTQYF
TGTGCCAGTAGTGTTAACCCGGTCTCGGATACGCAGTATTTT
>.|.|TRBJ2-1|TRBV11-2
CASSLRPFAGKGNEQFF
TGTGCCAGCAGCTTACGGCCCTTCGCGGGAAAGGGCAATGAGCAGTTCTTC
>TRBD1|.|TRBJ1-3|TRBV5-6
CASSRGTVPNTIYF
TGTGCCAGCAGCCGAGGGACAGTGCCAAACACCATATATTTT
>TRBD1|.|TRBJ1-1|TRBV25-1
CASSMGTGRNTEAFF
TGTGCCAGCAGTATGGGGACAGGGAGAAACACTGAAGCTTTCTTT
>.|.|TRBJ1-5|TRBV19
CASSIERPRGRSQPQHF
TGTGCCAGTAGTATCGAAAGGCCCAGGGGAAGAAGTCAGCCCCAGCATTTT
>TRBD2|.|TRBJ2-1|TRBV18
CASSPPLAGGPYNEQFF
TGTGCCAGCTCACCACCACTAGCGGGAGGACCGTACAATGAGCAGTTCTTC
>TRBD2|.|TRBJ2-1|TRBV9
CASSLTSGSEQFF
TGTGCCAGCAGCTTGACTAGCGGGAGTGAGCAGTTCTTC
>.|.|TRBJ2-7|TRBV6-4
CASSDPRDEQYF
TGTGCCAGCAGTGACCCTCGAGACGAGCAGTACTTC
>TRBD1|once|TRBJ2-3|TRBV28
CASRSRQGVVADTQYF
TGTGCCAGCAGGTCCAGACAGGGGGTCGTGGCAGATACGCAGTATTTT
>.|.|TRBJ1-1|TRBV7-9
CASSGRVTNTEAFF
TGTGCCAGCAGCGGCAGGGTTACAAACACTGAAGCTTTCTTT
>TRBD2|few|TRBJ2-7|TRBV4-3
CASSQDVTGGPRYEQYF
TGCGCCAGCAGCCAAGATGTAACGGGAGGGCCACGATACGAGCAGTACTTC
>TRBD1|.|TRBJ2-3|TRBV6-4
CASSDSTGGADTQYF
TGTGCCAGCAGTGACTCGACAGGGGGGGCAGATACGCAGTATTTT
>TRBD2|.|TRBJ2-7|TRBV15
CATSRDPAGADEQYF
TGTGCCACCAGCAGAGATCCTGCGGGAGCCGACGAGCAGTACTTC
>TRBD2|.|TRBJ2-7|TRBV5-1
CASSLDGTSGAQEQYF
TGCGCCAGCAGCTTGGACGGGACTAGCGGAGCCCAAGAGCAGTACTTC
>.|.|TRBJ1-4|TRBV7-8
CASSFQGPPNEKLFF
TGTGCCAGCAGCTTTCAGGGGCCCCCTAATGAAAAACTGTTTTTT
>.|once|TRBJ1-5|TRBV30
CAWTRGGSNQPQHF
TGTGCCTGGACCCGGGGGGGCAGCAATCAGCCCCAGCATTTT
>TRBD2|.|TRBJ2-7|TRBV27
CASRPGLAGGTYEQYF
TGTGCCAGCAGACCGGGACTAGCGGGAGGGACCTACGAGCAGTACTTC
>.|once|TRBJ1-2|TRBV19
CASSSRGSYTF
TGTGCCAGTAGTTCCAGGGGAAGCTACACCTTC
>TRBD1|.|TRBJ1-4|TRBV25-1
CASSDQGAANEKLFF
TGTGCCAGCAGTGACCAGGGGGCAGCTAATGAAAAACTGTTTTTT
>.|.|TRBJ2-3|TRBV5-8
CASSSGTGLLGTDTQYF
TGTGCCAGCAGCTCAGGGACGGGACTCCTTGGGACAGATACGCAGTATTTT
>TRBD1|.|TRBJ1-5|TRBV5-5
CASSWGYDRGRYSNQPQHF
TGTGCCAGCAGCTGGGGCTACGACAGGGGCAGGTATAGCAATCAGCCCCAGCATTTT
>TRBD1|.|TRBJ1-2|TRBV27
CASSFTGVANYGYTF
TGTGCCAGCAGTTTTACAGGGGTAGCGAACTATGGCTACACCTTC
>.|.|TRBJ1-1|TRBV27
CASSLVGGFEAFF
TGTGCCAGCAGTTTAGTTGGAGGGTTTGAAGCTTTCTTT
>.|.|TRBJ1-5|TRBV9
CASSPTPVTGNQPQHF
TGTGCCAGCAGCCCAACCCCCGTGACGGGTAATCAGCCCCAGCATTTT
>TRBD2|.|TRBJ2-1|TRBV5-1
CASSTTSGLYNEQFF
TGCGCCAGCAGCACGACTAGCGGACTTTACAATGAGCAGTTCTTC
>.|.|TRBJ2-3|TRBV7-2
CASSSGLATDTQYF
TGTGCCAGCAGCTCCGGACTTGCGACAGATACGCAGTATTTT
>TRBD1|.|TRBJ1-5|TRBV28
CASSSSLRQGSNQPQHF
TGTGCCAGCAGTTCCTCCCTGCGACAGGGAAGCAATCAGCCCCAGCATTTT
>.|.|TRBJ1-3|TRBV28
CASSSPGISGNTIYF
TGTGCCAGCAGTTCGCCCGGGATCTCTGGAAACACCATATATTTT
>TRBD1|.|TRBJ1-5|TRBV7-8
CASSPGQGALSNQPQHF
TGTGCCAGCAGCCCCGGACAGGGGGCTCTGAGCAATCAGCCCCAGCATTTT
>TRBD2|.|TRBJ2-5|TRBV28
CASSFLAGAGQETQYF
TGTGCCAGCAGTTTTCTAGCGGGAGCGGGCCAAGAGACCCAGTACTTC
>.|.|TRBJ2-1|TRBV27
CASSLFGGQQSFYNEQFF
TGTGCCAGCAGTCTATTTGGGGGCCAACAGAGTTTTTACAATGAGCAGTTCTTC
>TRBD1|.|TRBJ1-4|TRBV28
CASSPTGNTNEKLFF
TGTGCCAGCAGTCCGACAGGGAACACTAATGAAAAACTGTTTTTT
>.|.|TRBJ2-7|TRBV30
CAWRLEFYEQYF
TGTGCCTGGAGGTTGGAGTTCTACGAGCAGTACTTC
>TRBD1|.|TRBJ1-6|TRBV7-9
CASSLETGANNSPLHF
TGTGCCAGCAGCTTAGAGACAGGGGCGAATAATTCACCCCTCCACTTT
>TRBD1|.|TRBJ1-1|TRBV10-2
CASSEQGGLNTEAFF
TGCGCCAGCAGTGAGCAGGGGGGCCTGAACACTGAAGCTTTCTTT
>.|.|TRBJ2-6|TRBV19
CASRNTGSGANVLTF
TGTGCCAGTAGGAACACAGGCTCTGGGGCCAACGTCCTGACTTTC
>TRBD1|.|TRBJ2-3|TRBV10-3
CAIRGQGPSTDTQYF
TGTGCCATCAGGGGACAGGGGCCTAGCACAGATACGCAGTATTTT
>.|.|TRBJ2-7|TRBV27
CASSPKPPGADGYEQYF
TGTGCCAGCAGTCCGAAACCCCCAGGGGCGGACGGATACGAGCAGTACTTC
>TRBD1|.|TRBJ2-7|TRBV9
CASSGGGSSYEQYF
TGTGCCAGCAGCGGAGGGGGCAGCTCCTACGAGCAGTACTTC
>TRBD1|.|TRBJ2-1|TRBV5-1
CASSPGQGNSYNKQFF
TGCGCCAGCAGCCCTGGACAGGGAAACTCCTACAATAAGCAGTTCTTC